Below are 20 T cell receptor beta chains sequenced from a single sample in a study of radiation and T cells in renal cell carcinoma. As for time point: blood 2 weeks post-SBRT. Treatment of the sample: 15 Gy SBRT to primary tumor, nephrectomy 4 weeks later. Sequenced by immunoSEQ multiplex PCR; TCRdb stores in-frame clones only, minus some. The sample gives just over 150,000 clones, around 90% of which show up once; around 13% is in the top ten. The sample here was blood, taken from a patient whose treatment included radiotherapy and nephrectomy. These receptors came from a woman in her forties or fifties with renal cell carcinoma.

The CDR3 reads CASSPTRSDTDTQYF. CDR3 bases: TGTGCCAGCAGCCCCACCCGATCGGACACAGATACGCAGTATTTT. This chain joins TRBV9 and TRBJ2-3; D ambiguous. The germline CDR1 and CDR2 sequences are SGDLS and YYNGEE. V was trimmed by 4 bases and J by 2 bases, leaving 14 bases between them. The CDR3 is 15 residues long.

The chain joins TRBV5-5 to TRBJ2-7; D is undetermined. Trimming removed 5 bases at V and 0 bases at J, with 6 bases between. Looked up from germline, CDR1 is SGHKS and CDR2 is YYEKEE (reference sequence). This CDR3 contains 12 residues. The CDR3 DNA reads as TGTGCCAGCAGTTATAGCTCCTACGAGCAGTACTTC. This translates into CASSYSSYEQYF.

V and J are TRBV5-1 and TRBJ1-1; D uncertain. The CDR3 spans 14 residues. The V end lost 2 bases, the J end lost 5 bases, and 13 bases lay between the germline ends. The germline V gene encodes CDR1 SGHRS and CDR2 YFSETQ. The CDR3 DNA reads TGCGCCAGCAGCTTAAATGGATTTGGGACTGAAGCTTTCTTT. Protein sequence: CASSLNGFGTEAFF.

The V gene is TRBV5-1, the J gene TRBJ2-1; 13 positions match TRBD2. The CDR3 is 16 amino acids. J was trimmed by 6 bases and V by 2 bases; bases with no gene match: 5. CDR1 and CDR2 (germline): SGHRS, YFSETQ. The CDR3 reads CASSLLAGGLPNEQFF. The CDR3, as DNA: TGCGCCAGCAGCTTACTAGCGGGGGGGCTCCCCAATGAGCAGTTCTTC.

This clone turned up a few times. This chain connects TRBV19 to TRBJ1-2; 7 positions match TRBD1. V trimming: 3 bases; J trimming: 2 bases; junction bases outside the gene matches: 3. The CDR3 is 14 residues long. Germline CDR1 is LNHDA and CDR2 is SQIVND (reference sequence). The CDR3: CASSIQQGNYGYTF. CDR3 DNA sequence: TGTGCCAGTAGTATTCAACAGGGGAACTATGGCTACACCTTC.

The rearrangement links TRBV7-8 to TRBJ1-4; TRBD1 matches 11 bases. CDR1 and CDR2 from the germline V gene are SGHVS and FQNEAQ. This CDR3 comprises 14 residues. V trimming: 5 bases; J trimming: 8 bases; junction bases outside the gene matches: 4. The CDR3 here is CASSEGQGEEKLFF. CDR3 sequence (DNA): TGTGCCAGCAGCGAGGGACAGGGGGAAGAAAAACTGTTTTTT.

This clone was observed a few times. V usage is TRBV6-5 and J usage is TRBJ2-5, with 8 nucleotides matching TRBD1. Germline trimming cut 2 bases from V and 12 bases from J; bases unmatched to any gene: 8. Germline V CDR1 and CDR2: MNHEY, SVGAGI. There are 13 residues in the CDR3. The chain's CDR3 is CASSYARDRRKYF. The CDR3 DNA follows: TGTGCCAGCAGTTACGCCCGGGACAGGAGGAAGTACTTC.

The chain is built from TRBV11-2 and TRBJ2-5; D might be TRBD2 (6 bases). Germline loops: CDR1 SGHAT, CDR2 FQNNGV. CDR3 length equals 16 residues. Trimming shortened V by 5 bases and J by 4 bases, and 20 bases separated the two germline ends. The CDR3 is CASSRNSGLRVETQYF. The CDR3 nucleotides read TGTGCCAGCAGCCGCAATTCCGGACTAAGGGTAGAGACCCAGTACTTC.

This sequence joins TRBV5-4 and TRBJ1-1; 10 nucleotides align to TRBD1. This CDR3 contains 15 residues. Germline-derived CDR1 and CDR2 are SGHNT and YYREEE (reference sequence). V shed 4 bases, J shed 5 bases, and the junction held 8 bases outside the gene matches. The CDR3, as DNA: TGTGCCAGCAGCCCGACAGGGGGCCTCAAGACTGAAGCTTTCTTT. As protein: CASSPTGGLKTEAFF.

The chain recombines TRBV7-2 with TRBJ2-3, with 13 bases matching TRBD2. With 1 base clipped from V and 5 bases from J, the junction kept 6 bases outside the gene matches. CDR1 and CDR2 (germline): SGHTA, FQGNSA. CDR3 size: 17 residues. The DNA of the CDR3 is TGTGCCAGCAGCTTAGAGGGACTAGCGGGGCAGGGAGATACGCAGTATTTT. As protein: CASSLEGLAGQGDTQYF.

This sequence joins TRBV5-1 and TRBJ2-6; perhaps D is TRBD1 or TRBD2 (5 bases each). Germline V gene sequence: CDR1 SGHRS, CDR2 YFSETQ. Trimming pared 4 bases from V and 0 bases from J, leaving 26 bases between. There are 21 residues in the CDR3. The DNA of the CDR3 is TGCGCCAGCAGCCCGTACGGGACCCAACCTGGCCCCAGCTCTGGGGCCAACGTCCTGACTTTC. Amino acids: CASSPYGTQPGPSSGANVLTF.

A word on this clone: Mismatch with germline at one junction end may stem from a read error. V usage is TRBV7-3 and J usage is TRBJ2-2; tentatively, D is TRBD1 (6 bases). Germline values: CDR1 SGHTA, CDR2 FQGTGA. This CDR3 has 14 amino acids. Written as DNA, the CDR3 is TGTGCCAGCAGCCTAACAGGGAGCACCGGGGAGCTGTTTTTT. It encodes CASSLTGSTGELFF.

The CDR3 region is CASLRDIRGETQYF. The DNA for the CDR3 is TGTGCCAGCCTTCGGGACATCCGAGGAGAGACCCAGTACTTC. The gene calls are TRBV6-6 and TRBJ2-5; D may be TRBD1 (6 bases). The CDR3 length is 14 residues. V was cut by 8 bases and J by 4 bases, with 17 bases left in between. Germline lookup yields CDR1 MNHNY and CDR2 SVGAGI (reference sequence).

The J gene is TRBJ2-7, the V gene TRBV19; 7 bases match TRBD2. Germline-derived CDR1 and CDR2 are LNHDA and SQIVND (reference sequence). Trimming at V came to 6 bases and at J to 4 bases, leaving 9 bases not matched to a gene. This CDR3 is built from 14 residues. CDR3 sequence: CASSAAGGFYEQYF. The CDR3 DNA follows: TGTGCCAGTAGCGCCGCCGGGGGGTTTTACGAGCAGTACTTC.

V and J are TRBV19 and TRBJ2-2; D is uncertain. The germline V and J ends were trimmed by 4 bases and 2 bases, with 14 bases remaining between them. CDR1 and CDR2 from the germline V gene are LNHDA and SQIVND (reference sequence). CDR3 length: 16 amino acids. DNA of the CDR3: TGTGCCAGTAGTACTCTCTTGGGGTTTAACACCGGGGAGCTGTTTTTT. This sequence encodes CASSTLLGFNTGELFF.

This clone was seen once. CDR3 region: CATQGVSNEKLFF. The DNA for the CDR3 is TGTGCCACCCAGGGCGTGAGTAATGAAAAACTGTTTTTT. The gene calls are TRBV2 and TRBJ1-4; maybe TRBD1 (5 bases). V was trimmed by 10 bases and J by 4 bases, leaving 13 bases between them. The CDR3 extends over 13 amino acids. Germline values: CDR1 SNHLY, CDR2 FYNNEI.

V gene TRBV11-2 combines with J gene TRBJ2-7; D possibly matches TRBD1 or TRBD2 (5 bases each). V gave up 5 bases and J gave up 3 bases, with 17 bases separating them. This CDR3 spans 15 amino acids. CDR1 is SGHAT and CDR2 is FQNNGV in the germline V gene. In DNA, the CDR3 is TGTGCCAGCAGCCCGGCGAGGGGAGACATCTACGAGCAGTACTTC. Encoded protein: CASSPARGDIYEQYF. Variable domain in full (rest from reference TRBV11-2 and TRBJ2-7): EAGVAQSPRYKIIEKRQSVAFWCNPISGHATLYWYQQILGQGPKLLIQFQNNGVVDDSQLPKDRFSAERLKGVDSTLKIQPAKLEDSAVYLCASSPARGDIYEQYFGPGTRLTVT.

The gene calls are TRBV7-2 and TRBJ1-4; 7 nucleotides match TRBD1. The length of the CDR3 is 14 residues. The V gene end was trimmed by 3 bases and the J gene end by 7 bases; junction bases not matched to a gene: 5. CDR1 is SGHTA, CDR2 FQGNSA, per germline. DNA for the CDR3: TGTGCCAGCAGCTTTGGGACAGATAGTGAAAAACTGTTTTTT. Protein sequence: CASSFGTDSEKLFF.

This chain links TRBV5-1 with TRBJ2-7, with 10 bases matching TRBD1. CDR3 size: 18 residues. Trimming at V came to 2 bases and at J to 3 bases, leaving 14 bases not matched to a gene. Germline V gene sequence: CDR1 SGHRS, CDR2 YFSETQ. CDR3 region: CASSFLETGGWGNYEQYF. In DNA, the CDR3 is TGCGCCAGCAGCTTCCTTGAGACAGGGGGCTGGGGGAACTACGAGCAGTACTTC.

The CDR3 spells CASSIKVNYGYTF. CDR3 in DNA: TGTGCCAGTAGTATAAAGGTTAACTATGGCTACACCTTC. The V gene is TRBV19, the J gene TRBJ1-2; D is uncertain. CDR1 LNHDA and CDR2 SQIVND come from the germline V gene (reference sequence). The V end lost 2 bases, the J end lost 1 base, and 5 bases lay between the germline ends. The CDR3 is 13 residues long.